Reported below is one T cell receptor beta chain. Its antigen is as yet unknown. This entry is derived from a study of vaccination and CD4 T cells after COVID-19. Sequence data for DNA of cultured CD4+ T cells were generated by the Oncomine TCR Beta short-read assay. In TCRdb, the PCR reads were re-called with MiXCR into one record per CDR3 protein. The sample lists approximately 20,000 distinct CDR3 sequences; roughly 23% were seen once. Treatment specified: approximately nine-day PBMC culture with coronavirus spike peptide pools or control peptides (ViraFEST assay). Sequencing was carried out using cultured CD4+ T cells from blood. The sequence was obtained from a human donor with COVID-19.

CDR3 DNA sequence: TGCGCCAGCAGTGGGGGCGCAGATACGCAGTATTTT. This encodes CASSGGADTQYF. The chain carries TRBV4-1 and TRBJ2-3; possible D gene TRBD1, 6 bases. The CDR3 has 12 amino acids. The ends were cut back, 6 bases at V and 4 bases at J, with 8 bases in the middle. Looked up from germline, CDR1 is MGHRA and CDR2 is YSYEKL.